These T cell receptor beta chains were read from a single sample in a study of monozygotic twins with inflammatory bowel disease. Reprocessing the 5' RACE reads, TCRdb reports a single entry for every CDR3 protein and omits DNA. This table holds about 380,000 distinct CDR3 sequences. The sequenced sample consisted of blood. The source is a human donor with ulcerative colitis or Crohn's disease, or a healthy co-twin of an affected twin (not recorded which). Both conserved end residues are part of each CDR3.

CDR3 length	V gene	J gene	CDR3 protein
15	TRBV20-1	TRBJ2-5	CSARPLRLERETQYF
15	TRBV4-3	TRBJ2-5	CASSLDTALLETQYF
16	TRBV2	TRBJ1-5	CASSVEPGQGNQPQHF
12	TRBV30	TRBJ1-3	CAWSLTGNTIYF
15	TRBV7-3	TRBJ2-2	CASRSTGSGKGELFF
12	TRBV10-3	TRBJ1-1	CATTEMNTEAFF
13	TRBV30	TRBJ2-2	CAWRLQGFGELFF
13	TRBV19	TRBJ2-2	CAAGGLNTGELFF
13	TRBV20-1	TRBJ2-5	CSATLGGQETQYF
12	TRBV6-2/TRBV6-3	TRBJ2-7	CASSFSFYEQYF
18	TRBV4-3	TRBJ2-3	CASSQDWGLAGGSWTQYF
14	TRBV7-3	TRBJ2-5	CASSQGAGLETQYF
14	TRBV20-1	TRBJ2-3	CSASPGGNTDTQYF
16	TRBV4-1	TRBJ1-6	CASSQVLAGRNSPLHF
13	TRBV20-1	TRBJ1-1	CSATLHREPEAFF
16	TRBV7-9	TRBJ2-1	CASSLEVQGGRDEQFF
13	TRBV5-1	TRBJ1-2	CASSDKQGYGYTF
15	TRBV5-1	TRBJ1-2	CASSPAGPPNYGYTF
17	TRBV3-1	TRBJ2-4	CASSLHGQGDYKNIQYF
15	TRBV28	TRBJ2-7	CASSVGGVSDYEQYF
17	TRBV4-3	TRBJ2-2	CASSQDSQGRNTGELFF
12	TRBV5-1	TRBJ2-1	CASSVDHNEQFF
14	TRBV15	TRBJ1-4	CATSSRRGGEKLFF
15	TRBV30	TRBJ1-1	CAWSPVGQPHTEAFF
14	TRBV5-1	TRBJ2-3	CASRRGAQEDTQYF
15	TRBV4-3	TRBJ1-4	CASSQEEGGDEKLFF
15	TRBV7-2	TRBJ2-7	CASSSLGSLGGEQYF
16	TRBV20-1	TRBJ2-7	CSARDIGQGSLHEQYF
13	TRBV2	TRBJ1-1	CASRLRAGTEAFF
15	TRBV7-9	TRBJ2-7	CASSPNPAVTYEQYF
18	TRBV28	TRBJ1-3	CASSLTGSQGLSGNTIYF
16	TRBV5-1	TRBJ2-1	CASSLNTGALYNEQFF
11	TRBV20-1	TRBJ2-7	CSARPSYEQYF
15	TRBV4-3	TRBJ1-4	CASSQAFGQDEKLFF
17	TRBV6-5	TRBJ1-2	CASSYSFLQFDASFYTF
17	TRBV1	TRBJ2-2	CTSSQDRRGGRTGELFF
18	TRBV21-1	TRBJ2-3	CASSKADSSGGLTGTQYF
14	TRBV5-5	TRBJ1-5	CASSLGTAYQPQHF
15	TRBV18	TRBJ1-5	CASSPTTGGPQPQHF
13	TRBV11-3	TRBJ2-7	CASSLSDSYEQYF
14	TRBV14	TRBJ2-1	CASSPWGGYNEQFF
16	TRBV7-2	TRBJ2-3	CASSSGTLGFTDTQYF
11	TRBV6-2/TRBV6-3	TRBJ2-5	CASSHGRTQYF
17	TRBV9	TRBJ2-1	CASSPRTSGGLDNEQFF
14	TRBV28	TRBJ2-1	CASSYPGMRGEQFF
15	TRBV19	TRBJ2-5	CASSIDRAGEETQYF
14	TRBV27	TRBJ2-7	CASHPGTGTYEQYF
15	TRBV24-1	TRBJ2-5	CATSDSGTGEETQYF